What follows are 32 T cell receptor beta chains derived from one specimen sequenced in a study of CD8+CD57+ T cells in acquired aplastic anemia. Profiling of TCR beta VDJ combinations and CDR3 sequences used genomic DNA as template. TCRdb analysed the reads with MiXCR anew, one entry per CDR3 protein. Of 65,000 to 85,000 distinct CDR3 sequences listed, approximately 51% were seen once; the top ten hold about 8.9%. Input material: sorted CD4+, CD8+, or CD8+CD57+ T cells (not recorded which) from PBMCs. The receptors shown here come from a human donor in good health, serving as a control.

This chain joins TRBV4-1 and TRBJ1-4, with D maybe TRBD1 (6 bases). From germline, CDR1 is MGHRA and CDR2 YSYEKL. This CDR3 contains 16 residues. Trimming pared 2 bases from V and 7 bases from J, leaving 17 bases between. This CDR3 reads CASSQSHRDDSEKLFF. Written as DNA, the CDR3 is TGCGCCAGCAGCCAATCCCACAGGGACGATAGTGAAAAACTGTTTTTT.

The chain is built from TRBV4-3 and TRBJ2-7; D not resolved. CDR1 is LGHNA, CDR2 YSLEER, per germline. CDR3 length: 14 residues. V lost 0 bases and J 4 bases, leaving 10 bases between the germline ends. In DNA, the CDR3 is TGCGCCAGCAGCCAAGAGTTGGCATTTTACGAGCAGTACTTC. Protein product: CASSQELAFYEQYF.

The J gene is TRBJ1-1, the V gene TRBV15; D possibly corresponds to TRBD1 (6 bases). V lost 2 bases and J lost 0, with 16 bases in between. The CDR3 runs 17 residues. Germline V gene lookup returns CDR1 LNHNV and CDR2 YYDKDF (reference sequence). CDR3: CATSRTWTDRLNTEAFF. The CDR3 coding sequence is TGTGCCACCAGCAGAACATGGACAGACCGACTGAACACTGAAGCTTTCTTT.

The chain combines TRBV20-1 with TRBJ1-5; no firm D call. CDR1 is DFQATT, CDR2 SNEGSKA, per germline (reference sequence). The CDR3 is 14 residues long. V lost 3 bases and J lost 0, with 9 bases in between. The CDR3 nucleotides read TGCAGTGCTAGGAAGCCCCTTAGCAATCAGCCCCAGCATTTT. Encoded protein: CSARKPLSNQPQHF.

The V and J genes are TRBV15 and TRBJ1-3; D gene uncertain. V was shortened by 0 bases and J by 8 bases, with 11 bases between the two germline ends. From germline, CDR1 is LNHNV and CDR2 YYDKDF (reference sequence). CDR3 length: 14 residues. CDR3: CATSRDSARHTIYF. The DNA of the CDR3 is TGTGCCACCAGCAGAGACTCTGCTAGGCACACCATATATTTT.

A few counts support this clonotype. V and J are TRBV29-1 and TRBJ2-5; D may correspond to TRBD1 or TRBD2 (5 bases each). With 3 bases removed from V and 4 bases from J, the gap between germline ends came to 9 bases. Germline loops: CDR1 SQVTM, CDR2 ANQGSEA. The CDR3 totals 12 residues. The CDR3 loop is CSVEIGAETQYF. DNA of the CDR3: TGCAGCGTTGAGATCGGGGCAGAGACCCAGTACTTC.

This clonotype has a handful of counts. CDR3 sequence (DNA): TGTGCCAGCAGCGGTCGGACTAGCGGATACACAGATACGCAGTATTTT. Its translation is CASSGRTSGYTDTQYF. V and J are TRBV9 and TRBJ2-3, with 10 bases fitting TRBD2. CDR3 length equals 16 residues. Germline V CDR1 and CDR2: SGDLS, YYNGEE. Trimming cost V 3 bases and J 2 bases; bases outside gene matches: 6.

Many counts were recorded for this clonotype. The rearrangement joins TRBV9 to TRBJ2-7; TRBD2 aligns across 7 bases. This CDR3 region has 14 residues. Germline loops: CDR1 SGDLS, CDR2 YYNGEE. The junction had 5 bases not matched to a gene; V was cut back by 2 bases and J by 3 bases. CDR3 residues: CASSVGGEDYEQYF. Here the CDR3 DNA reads TGTGCCAGCAGCGTGGGGGGGGAGGACTACGAGCAGTACTTC.

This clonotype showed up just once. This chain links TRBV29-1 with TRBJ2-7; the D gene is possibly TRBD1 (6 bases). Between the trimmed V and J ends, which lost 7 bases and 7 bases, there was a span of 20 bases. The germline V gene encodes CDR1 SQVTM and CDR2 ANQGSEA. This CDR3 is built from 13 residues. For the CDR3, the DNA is TGCAGCGCTCCAGGGGCGGCACATGAGGAGCAGTACTTC. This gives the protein CSAPGAAHEEQYF.

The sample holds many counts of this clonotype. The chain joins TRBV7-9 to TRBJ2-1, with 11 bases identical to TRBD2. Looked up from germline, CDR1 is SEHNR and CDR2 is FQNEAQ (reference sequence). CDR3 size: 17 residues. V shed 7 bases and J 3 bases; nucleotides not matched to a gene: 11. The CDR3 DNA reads TGTGCCAGCACCCTCCCTCGACTAGCGGGGATCTACAATGAGCAGTTCTTC. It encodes CASTLPRLAGIYNEQFF. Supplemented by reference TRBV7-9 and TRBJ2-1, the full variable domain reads DTGVSQNPRHKITKRGQNVTFRCDPISEHNRLYWYRQTLGQGPEFLTYFQNEAQLEKSRLLSDRFSAERPKGSFSTLEIQRTEQGDSAMYLCASTLPRLAGIYNEQFFGPGTRLTVL.

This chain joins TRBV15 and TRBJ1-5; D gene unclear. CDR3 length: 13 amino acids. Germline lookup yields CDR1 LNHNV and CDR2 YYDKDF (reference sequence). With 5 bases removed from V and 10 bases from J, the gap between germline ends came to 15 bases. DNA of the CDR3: TGTGCCACCAGCTCGAGTTCTCGCGGACCCCAGCATTTT. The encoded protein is CATSSSSRGPQHF.

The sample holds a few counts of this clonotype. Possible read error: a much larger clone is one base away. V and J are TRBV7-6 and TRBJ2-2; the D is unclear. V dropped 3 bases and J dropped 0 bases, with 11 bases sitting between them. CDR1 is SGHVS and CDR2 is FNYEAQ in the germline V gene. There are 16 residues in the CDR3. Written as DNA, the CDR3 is TGTGCCAGCAGCTTCCCCTGGGCGCCGAACACCGGGGAGCTGTTTTTT. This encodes CASSFPWAPNTGELFF.

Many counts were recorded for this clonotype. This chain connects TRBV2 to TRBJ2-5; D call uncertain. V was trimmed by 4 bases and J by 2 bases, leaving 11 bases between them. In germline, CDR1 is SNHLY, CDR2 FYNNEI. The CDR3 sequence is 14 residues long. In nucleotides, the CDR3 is TGTGCCAGCAGTGTAGGTTTACTTCAAGAGACCCAGTACTTC. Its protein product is CASSVGLLQETQYF.

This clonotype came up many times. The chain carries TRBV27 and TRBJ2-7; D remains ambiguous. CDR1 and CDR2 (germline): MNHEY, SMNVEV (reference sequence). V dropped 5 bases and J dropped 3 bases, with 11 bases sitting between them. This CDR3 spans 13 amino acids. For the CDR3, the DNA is TGTGCCAGCAGTCCTCTACAAGACTACGAGCAGTACTTC. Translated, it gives CASSPLQDYEQYF.

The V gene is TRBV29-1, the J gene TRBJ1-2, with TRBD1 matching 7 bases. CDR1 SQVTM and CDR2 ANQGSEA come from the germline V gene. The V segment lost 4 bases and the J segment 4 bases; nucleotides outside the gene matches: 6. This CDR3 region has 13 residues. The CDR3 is CSVGVAGGYGYTF. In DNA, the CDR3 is TGCAGCGTTGGGGTGGCAGGGGGCTATGGCTACACCTTC.

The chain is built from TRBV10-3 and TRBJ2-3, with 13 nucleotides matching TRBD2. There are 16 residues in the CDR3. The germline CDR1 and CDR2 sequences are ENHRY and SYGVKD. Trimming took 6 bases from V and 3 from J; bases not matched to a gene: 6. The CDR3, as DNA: TGTGCCATCAGCCTAACACTAGCGGGAGGGACAGATACGCAGTATTTT. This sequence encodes CAISLTLAGGTDTQYF.

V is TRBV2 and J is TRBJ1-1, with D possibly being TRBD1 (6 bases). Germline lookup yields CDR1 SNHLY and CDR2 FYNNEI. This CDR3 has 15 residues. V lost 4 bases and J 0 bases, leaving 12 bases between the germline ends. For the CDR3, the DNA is TGTGCCAGCAGTGCCGCAGGGGCCGTGAACACTGAAGCTTTCTTT. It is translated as CASSAAGAVNTEAFF.

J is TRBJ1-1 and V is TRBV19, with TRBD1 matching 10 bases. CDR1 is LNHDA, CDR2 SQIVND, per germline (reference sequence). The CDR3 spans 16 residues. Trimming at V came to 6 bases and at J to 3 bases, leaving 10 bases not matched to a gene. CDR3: CASREIGTGEDTEAFF. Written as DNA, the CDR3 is TGTGCCAGTAGGGAGATTGGGACAGGGGAGGACACTGAAGCTTTCTTT.

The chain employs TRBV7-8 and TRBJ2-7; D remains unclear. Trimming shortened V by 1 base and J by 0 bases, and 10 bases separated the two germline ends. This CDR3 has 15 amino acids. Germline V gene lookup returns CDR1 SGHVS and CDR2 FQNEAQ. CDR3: CASSLGRRPSYEQYF. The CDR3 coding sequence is TGTGCCAGCAGCTTAGGCAGGCGCCCCTCCTACGAGCAGTACTTC.

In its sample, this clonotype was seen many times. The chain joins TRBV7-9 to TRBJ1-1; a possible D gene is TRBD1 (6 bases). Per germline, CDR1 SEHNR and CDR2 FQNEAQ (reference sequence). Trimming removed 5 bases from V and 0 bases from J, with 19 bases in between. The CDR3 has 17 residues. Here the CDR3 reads CASSPYRVELLNTEAFF. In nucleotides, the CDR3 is TGTGCCAGCAGCCCATACAGGGTAGAGTTACTGAACACTGAAGCTTTCTTT.

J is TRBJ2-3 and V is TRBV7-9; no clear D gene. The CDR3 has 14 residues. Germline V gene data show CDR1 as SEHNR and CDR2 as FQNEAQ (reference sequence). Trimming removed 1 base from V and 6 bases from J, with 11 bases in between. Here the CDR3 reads CASSLGPGVDTQYF. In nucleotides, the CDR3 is TGTGCCAGCAGCTTAGGGCCAGGCGTGGATACGCAGTATTTT.

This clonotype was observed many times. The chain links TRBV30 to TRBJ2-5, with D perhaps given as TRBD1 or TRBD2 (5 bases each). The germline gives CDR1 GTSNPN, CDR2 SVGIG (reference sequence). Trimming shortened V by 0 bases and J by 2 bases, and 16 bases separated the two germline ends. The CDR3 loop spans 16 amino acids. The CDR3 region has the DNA TGTGCCTGGAGTGTATTGGGGGACGTGGGACAAGAGACCCAGTACTTC. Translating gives CAWSVLGDVGQETQYF.

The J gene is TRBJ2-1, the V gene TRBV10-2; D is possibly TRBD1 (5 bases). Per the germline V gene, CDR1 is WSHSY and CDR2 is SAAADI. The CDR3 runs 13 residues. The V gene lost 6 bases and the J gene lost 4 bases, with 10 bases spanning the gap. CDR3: CASRGLEYNEQFF. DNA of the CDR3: TGCGCCAGCAGGGGGCTGGAATACAATGAGCAGTTCTTC.

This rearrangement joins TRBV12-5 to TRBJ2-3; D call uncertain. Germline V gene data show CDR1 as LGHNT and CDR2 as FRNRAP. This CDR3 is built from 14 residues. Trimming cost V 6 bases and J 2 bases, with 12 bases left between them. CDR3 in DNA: TGTGCTAGTGGCCCTCTCCCCCACACAGATACGCAGTATTTT. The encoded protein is CASGPLPHTDTQYF.

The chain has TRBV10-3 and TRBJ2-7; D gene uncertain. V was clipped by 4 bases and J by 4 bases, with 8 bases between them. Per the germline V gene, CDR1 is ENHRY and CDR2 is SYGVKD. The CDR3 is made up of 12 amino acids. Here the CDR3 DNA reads TGTGCCATCAGTGGTGGTGGGTACGAGCAGTACTTC. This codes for CAISGGGYEQYF.

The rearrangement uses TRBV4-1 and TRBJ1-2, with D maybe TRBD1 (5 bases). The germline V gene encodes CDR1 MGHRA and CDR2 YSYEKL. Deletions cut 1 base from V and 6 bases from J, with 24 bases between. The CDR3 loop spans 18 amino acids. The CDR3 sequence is CASSQVTAPPQGKDGYTF. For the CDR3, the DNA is TGCGCCAGCAGCCAAGTGACTGCACCCCCTCAGGGAAAGGATGGCTACACCTTC.

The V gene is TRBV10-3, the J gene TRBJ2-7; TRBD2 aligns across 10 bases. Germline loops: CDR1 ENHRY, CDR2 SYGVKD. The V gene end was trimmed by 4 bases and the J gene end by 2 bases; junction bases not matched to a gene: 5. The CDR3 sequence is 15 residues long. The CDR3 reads CAISGRGLAAYEQYF. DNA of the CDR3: TGTGCCATCAGTGGGCGAGGACTAGCGGCCTACGAGCAGTACTTC.

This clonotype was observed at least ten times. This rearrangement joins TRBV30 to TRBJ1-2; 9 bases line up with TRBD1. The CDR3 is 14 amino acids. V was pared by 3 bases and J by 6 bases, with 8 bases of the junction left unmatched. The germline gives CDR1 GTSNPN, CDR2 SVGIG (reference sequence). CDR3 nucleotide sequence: TGTGCCTGGAGCCTAACAGGGGGCTGGGATGGCTACACCTTC. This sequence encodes CAWSLTGGWDGYTF. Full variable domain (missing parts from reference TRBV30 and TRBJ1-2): SQTIHQWPATLVQPVGSPLSLECTVEGTSNPNLYWYRQAAGRGLQLLFYSVGIGQISSEVPQNLSASRPQDRQFILSSKKLLLSDSGFYLCAWSLTGGWDGYTFGSGTRLTVV.

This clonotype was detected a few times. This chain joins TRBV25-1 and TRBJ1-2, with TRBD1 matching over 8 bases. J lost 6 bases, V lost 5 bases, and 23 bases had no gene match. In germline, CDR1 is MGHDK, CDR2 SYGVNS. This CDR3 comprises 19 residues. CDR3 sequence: CASSPSYPPSQDREDGYTF. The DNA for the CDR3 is TGTGCCAGCAGTCCTTCCTACCCCCCAAGTCAGGACAGGGAGGATGGCTACACCTTC.

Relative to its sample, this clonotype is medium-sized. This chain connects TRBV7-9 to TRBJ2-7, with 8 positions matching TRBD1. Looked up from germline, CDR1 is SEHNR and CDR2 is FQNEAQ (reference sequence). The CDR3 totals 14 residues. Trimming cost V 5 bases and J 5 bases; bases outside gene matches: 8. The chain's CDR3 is CASSLGQGVDEQYF. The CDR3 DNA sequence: TGTGCCAGCAGCCTCGGACAGGGCGTGGACGAGCAGTACTTC.

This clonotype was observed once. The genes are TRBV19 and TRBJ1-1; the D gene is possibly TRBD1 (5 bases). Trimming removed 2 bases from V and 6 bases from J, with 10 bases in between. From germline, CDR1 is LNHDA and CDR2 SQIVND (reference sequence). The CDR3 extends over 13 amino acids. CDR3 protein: CASSILSGAEAFF. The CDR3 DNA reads TGTGCCAGTAGTATACTCTCGGGGGCTGAAGCTTTCTTT.

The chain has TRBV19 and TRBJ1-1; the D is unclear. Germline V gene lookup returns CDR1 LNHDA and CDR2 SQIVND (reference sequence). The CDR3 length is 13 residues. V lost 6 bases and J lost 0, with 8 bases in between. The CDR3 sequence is CASRTTLNTEAFF. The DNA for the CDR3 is TGTGCCAGTAGGACGACACTGAACACTGAAGCTTTCTTT.